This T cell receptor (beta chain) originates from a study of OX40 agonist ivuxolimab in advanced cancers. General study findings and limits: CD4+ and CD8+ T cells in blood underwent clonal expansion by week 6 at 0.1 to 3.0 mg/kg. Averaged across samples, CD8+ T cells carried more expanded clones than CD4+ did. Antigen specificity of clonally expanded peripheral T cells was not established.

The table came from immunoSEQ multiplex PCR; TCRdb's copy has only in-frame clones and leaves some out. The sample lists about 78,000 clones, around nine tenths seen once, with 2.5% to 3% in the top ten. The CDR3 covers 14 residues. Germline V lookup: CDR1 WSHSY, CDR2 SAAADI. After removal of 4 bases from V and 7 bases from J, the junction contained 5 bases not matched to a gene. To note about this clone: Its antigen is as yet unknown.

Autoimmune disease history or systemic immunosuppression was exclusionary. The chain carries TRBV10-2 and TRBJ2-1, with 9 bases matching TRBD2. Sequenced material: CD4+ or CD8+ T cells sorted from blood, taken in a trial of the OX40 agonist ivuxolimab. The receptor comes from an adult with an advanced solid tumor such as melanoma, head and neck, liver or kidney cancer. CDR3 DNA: TGCGCCAGCAGTGTGCGGGGGGGCCCGAATGAGCAGTTCTTC. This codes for CASSVRGGPNEQFF.